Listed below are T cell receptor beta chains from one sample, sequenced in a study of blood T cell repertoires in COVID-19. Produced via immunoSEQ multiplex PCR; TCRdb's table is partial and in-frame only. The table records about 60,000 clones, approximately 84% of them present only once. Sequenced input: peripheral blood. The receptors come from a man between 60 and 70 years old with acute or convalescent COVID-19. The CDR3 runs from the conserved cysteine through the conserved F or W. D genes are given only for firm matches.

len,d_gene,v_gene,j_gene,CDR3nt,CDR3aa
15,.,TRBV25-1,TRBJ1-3,TGTGCCAGCAGTGGACCCCCAGGGTCCGGAAACACCATATATTTT,CASSGPPGSGNTIYF
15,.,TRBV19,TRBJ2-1,TGTGCCAGTAGTATGCAGGGGGGTGGGTACAATGAGCAGTTCTTC,CASSMQGGGYNEQFF
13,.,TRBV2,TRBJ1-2,TGTGCCAGCAGTACGACAGGTGGCTATGGCTACACCTTC,CASSTTGGYGYTF
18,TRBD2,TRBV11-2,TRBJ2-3,TGTGCCAGCAGCTTTCCGACTAGCGGGGGGGTTAGCACAGATACGCAGTATTTT,CASSFPTSGGVSTDTQYF
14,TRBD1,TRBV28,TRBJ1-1,TGTGCCAGCAGTTCGACAGGGAAGGGCTCTGAAGCTTTCTTT,CASSSTGKGSEAFF
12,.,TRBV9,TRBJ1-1,TGTGCCAGCAGCGTAGCGGACACAGAAGCTTTCTTT,CASSVADTEAFF
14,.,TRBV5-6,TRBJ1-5,TGTGCCAGCAGCCCAGGGGCCTCCTGGCAGCCCCAGCATTTT,CASSPGASWQPQHF
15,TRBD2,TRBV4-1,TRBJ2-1,TGCGCCAGCAGCCCCCAGGAGCGGGGGTACAATGAGCAGTTCTTC,CASSPQERGYNEQFF
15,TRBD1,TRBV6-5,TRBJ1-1,TGTGCCAGCAGCCCATCGGGGACAGGGGCCGCTGAAGCTTTCTTT,CASSPSGTGAAEAFF
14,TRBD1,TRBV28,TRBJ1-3,TGTGCCAGCGCCCAGGGGGCCTCTGGAAACACCATATATTTT,CASAQGASGNTIYF
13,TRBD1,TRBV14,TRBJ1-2,TGTGCCAGCAGGGAACAGGGGGACTATGGCTACACCTTC,CASREQGDYGYTF
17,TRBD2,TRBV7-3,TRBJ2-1,TGTGCCAGCAGCCGAAACCAACTAGCGGGGTTGAGGAATGAGCAGTTCTTC,CASSRNQLAGLRNEQFF
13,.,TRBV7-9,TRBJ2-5,TGTGCCAGCAGCTTAGAATTTTCAGGGACCCAGTACTTC,CASSLEFSGTQYF
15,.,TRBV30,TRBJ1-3,TGTGCCTGGAGTCCCAGGGGAGTGGTTGGAAACACCATATATTTT,CAWSPRGVVGNTIYF
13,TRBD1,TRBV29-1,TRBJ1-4,TGCAGCGTTACGGGACAGGGGCATGAAAAACTGTTTTTT,CSVTGQGHEKLFF
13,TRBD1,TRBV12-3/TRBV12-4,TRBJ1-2,TGTGCCAGCAGTAGGGACAGGGGTTATGGCTACACCTTC,CASSRDRGYGYTF
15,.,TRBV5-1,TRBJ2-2,TGCGCCAGCAGCTACCCACAGGGCGGAACCGGGGAGCTGTTTTTT,CASSYPQGGTGELFF
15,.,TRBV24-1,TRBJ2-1,TGTGCCACCAGTGATTTTACAGGGACGTACAATGAGCAGTTCTTC,CATSDFTGTYNEQFF